This T cell receptor beta chain was sequenced during a study of OX40 agonist ivuxolimab in advanced cancers. As for the study in general: Participants averaged approximately 65 years of age (range about 23 to 79) and were 75% to 90% male. Under the entry rules, prior anti-PD-1, anti-PD-L1 or anti-CTLA-4 therapy was allowed, and roughly 43% had some. General study findings and limits: Which antigen the expanded peripheral T cells recognized is unknown. Researchers report that CD8+ T cells had, on average, more expanded clones than CD4+.

With regard to this clone: Its antigen is unidentified.

This table comes from immunoSEQ multiplex PCR, and its TCRdb copy is limited to in-frame clones, with some not included. Among some 17,000 clones, 65% to 80% were seen once, and the ten largest hold around 26%. J was trimmed by 6 bases and V by 3 bases; bases with no gene match: 7. The CDR3 is made up of 15 amino acids. Germline V gene lookup returns CDR1 SGDLS and CDR2 YYNGEE. The origin of this receptor is an adult with an advanced solid tumor such as melanoma, head and neck, liver or kidney cancer. Sequenced here: CD4+ or CD8+ T cells sorted from blood, sampled in a trial of the OX40 agonist ivuxolimab. The chain is built from TRBV9 and TRBJ2-1, with 9 positions matching TRBD1. CDR3: CASSDPGQGGNEQFF. The CDR3 nucleotides read TGTGCCAGCAGCGATCCGGGACAGGGAGGCAATGAGCAGTTCTTC.